The entry that follows covers one T cell receptor beta chain sequence. The repertoire was sequenced with immunoSEQ multiplex PCR; TCRdb's copy has only in-frame clones and lacks some. The sample records more than 70,000 clones, 94% being singletons. CDR1 SEHNR and CDR2 FQNEAQ come from the germline V gene (reference sequence). V was clipped by 2 bases and J by 0 bases, with 7 bases between them. The CDR3 is 14 amino acids. This entry belongs to a study of control samples from healthy donors and cancer patients. The gene calls are TRBV7-9 and TRBJ1-1; D gene ambiguous. The source of this sequence is a woman aged 25 to 39 in good health. Sequenced: blood. This CDR3 is CASSLTEMNTEAFF. The CDR3 nucleotides are TGTGCCAGCAGCTTAACAGAGATGAACACTGAAGCTTTCTTT.